The T cell receptor beta chain described here comes from a study of blood T cells in healthy people across ages. This clonotype was detected a few times. Its antigen is not known. The CDR3 loop spans 14 amino acids. Germline CDR1 and CDR2: SQVTM and ANQGSEA. Trimming stripped 4 bases from V and 4 bases from J, with 15 bases between. General study findings and limits: Underestimates were what the diversity estimates from one million T cells were considered to be.

A second about 7 to 11 cycle PCR used barcoded and J-beta primers. Every single cDNA molecule received a tag from a template-switch adaptor with 12 random nucleotides. TCRdb processed the 5' RACE reads anew with MiXCR; each CDR3 protein has one entry. The repertoire consists of hundreds of thousands of distinct CDR3 sequences, with 56% occurring once and the leading ten covering more than 25%. Whenever a sample was processed, at least 6 million PBMCs were isolated. This TCR was sampled from a man aged 40-49 years in good health. The rearrangement uses TRBV29-1 and TRBJ2-3; either TRBD1 or TRBD2 may supply D (5 bases each). The sequenced sample consisted of blood. CDR3 nucleotide sequence: TGCAGCGTTGGGGGAGTCCAGGGCCCAGATACGCAGTATTTT. Encoded protein: CSVGGVQGPDTQYF.